This T cell receptor (beta chain) was recorded in a study of blood T cell repertoires in COVID-19. The cohort comprised adults aged about 18 to 90 years residing in about 25 US areas. Categorization into cohorts depended on clinical history that participants reported. This clone has a handful of counts. The J segment lost 0 bases and the V segment lost 5 bases, leaving 4 bases of the junction unmatched. CDR1 is LNHDA, CDR2 SQIVND, per germline (reference sequence). The CDR3 runs 16 residues. Some clones are missing from TCRdb's copy, which holds only in-frame ones; the method was immunoSEQ multiplex PCR. The sample holds about 370,000 clones, about nine tenths seen once.

The receptor's source is a woman between 35 and 50 years old who had been exposed to COVID-19. The specimen was PBMCs or T cells enriched from blood (not recorded which). The chain uses TRBV19 and TRBJ2-7; 13 bases are shared with TRBD2. The CDR3 region has the DNA TGTGCCAGTAGTCCTTGGACTAGCGGGAGCTCCTACGAGCAGTACTTC. Translating it yields CASSPWTSGSSYEQYF. The whole variable domain, filled in from reference TRBV19 and TRBJ2-7, reads DGGITQSPKYLFRKEGQNVTLSCEQNLNHDAMYWYRQDPGQGLRLIYYSQIVNDFQKGDIAEGYSVSREKKESFPLTVTSAQKNPTAFYLCASSPWTSGSSYEQYFGPGTRLTVT.